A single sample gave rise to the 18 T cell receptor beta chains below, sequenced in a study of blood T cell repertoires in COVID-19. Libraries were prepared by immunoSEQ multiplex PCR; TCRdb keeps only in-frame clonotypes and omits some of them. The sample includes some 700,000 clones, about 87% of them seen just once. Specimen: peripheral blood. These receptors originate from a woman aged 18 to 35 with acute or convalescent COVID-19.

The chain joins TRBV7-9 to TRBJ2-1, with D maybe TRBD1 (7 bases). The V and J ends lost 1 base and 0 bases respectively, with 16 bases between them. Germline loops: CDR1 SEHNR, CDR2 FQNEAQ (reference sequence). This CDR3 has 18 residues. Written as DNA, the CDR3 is TGTGCCAGCAGCTTAGGGCCGCGGCGGGACAGCTCCTACAATGAGCAGTTCTTC. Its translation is CASSLGPRRDSSYNEQFF.

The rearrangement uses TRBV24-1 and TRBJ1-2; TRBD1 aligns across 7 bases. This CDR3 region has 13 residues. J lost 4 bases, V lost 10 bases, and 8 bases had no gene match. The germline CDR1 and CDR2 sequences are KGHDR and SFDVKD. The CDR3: CATRGRDPYGYTF. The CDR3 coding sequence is TGTGCCACTAGGGGGCGCGACCCCTATGGCTACACCTTC.

The CDR3 DNA sequence: TGCGCCAGCCCGACAGGGAGCCCGGGCTACACCTTC. It yields the protein CASPTGSPGYTF. The chain joins TRBV4-1 to TRBJ1-2, with TRBD1 identical over 7 bases. This CDR3 is built from 12 residues. Germline CDR1 MGHRA, CDR2 YSYEKL. V trimming: 8 bases; J trimming: 8 bases; junction bases outside the gene matches: 8.

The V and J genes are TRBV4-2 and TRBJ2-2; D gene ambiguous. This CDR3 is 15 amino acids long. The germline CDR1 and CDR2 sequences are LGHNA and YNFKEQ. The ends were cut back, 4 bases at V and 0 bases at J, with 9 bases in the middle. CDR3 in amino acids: CASSRAGTNTGELFF. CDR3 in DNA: TGTGCCAGCAGCCGGGCAGGCACGAACACCGGGGAGCTGTTTTTT.

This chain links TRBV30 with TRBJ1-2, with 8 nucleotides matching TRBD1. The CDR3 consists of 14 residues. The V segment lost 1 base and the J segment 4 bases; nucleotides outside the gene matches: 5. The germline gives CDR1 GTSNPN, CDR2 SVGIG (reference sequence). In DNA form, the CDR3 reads TGTGCCTGGAGTGATCGGACAGGGACCTATGGCTACACCTTC. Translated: CAWSDRTGTYGYTF. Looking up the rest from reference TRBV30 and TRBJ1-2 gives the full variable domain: SQTIHQWPATLVQPVGSPLSLECTVEGTSNPNLYWYRQAAGRGLQLLFYSVGIGQISSEVPQNLSASRPQDRQFILSSKKLLLSDSGFYLCAWSDRTGTYGYTFGSGTRLTVV.

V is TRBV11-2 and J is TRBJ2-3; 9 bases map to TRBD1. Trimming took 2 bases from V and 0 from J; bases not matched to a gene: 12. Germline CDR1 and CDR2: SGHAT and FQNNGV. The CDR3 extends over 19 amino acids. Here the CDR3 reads CASSLLVGTGSTSTDTQYF. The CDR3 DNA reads TGTGCCAGCAGCTTACTTGTGGGGACAGGGTCGACTAGCACAGATACGCAGTATTTT.

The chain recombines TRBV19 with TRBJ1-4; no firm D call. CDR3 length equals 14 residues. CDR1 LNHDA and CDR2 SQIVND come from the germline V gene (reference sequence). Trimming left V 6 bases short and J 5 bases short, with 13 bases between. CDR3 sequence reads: CASRRGQQNEKLFF. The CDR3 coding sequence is TGTGCCAGTAGACGTGGGCAGCAAAATGAAAAACTGTTTTTT.

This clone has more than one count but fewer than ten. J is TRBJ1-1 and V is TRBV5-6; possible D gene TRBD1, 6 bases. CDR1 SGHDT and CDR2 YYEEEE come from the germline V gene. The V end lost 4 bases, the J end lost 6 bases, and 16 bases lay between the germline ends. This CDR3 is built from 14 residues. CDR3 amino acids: CASSLGIWTAEAFF. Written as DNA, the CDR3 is TGTGCCAGCAGCCTGGGAATCTGGACAGCTGAAGCTTTCTTT.

The CDR3 reads CASSLLEGGPANEQFF. Here the CDR3 DNA reads TGTGCCAGCAGTTTATTGGAGGGGGGGCCAGCGAATGAGCAGTTCTTC. This chain links TRBV27 with TRBJ2-1, with D possibly TRBD2 on 7 matching bases. Germline assignment: CDR1 MNHEY and CDR2 SMNVEV (reference sequence). The CDR3 covers 16 residues. V dropped 1 base and J dropped 7 bases, with 17 bases sitting between them.

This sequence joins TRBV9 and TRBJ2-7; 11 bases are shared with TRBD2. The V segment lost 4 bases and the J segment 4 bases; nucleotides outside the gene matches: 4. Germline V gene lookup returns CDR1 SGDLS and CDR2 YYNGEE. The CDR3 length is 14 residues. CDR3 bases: TGTGCCAGCAGCTCCAGGACTAGCGGGTACGAGCAGTACTTC. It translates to CASSSRTSGYEQYF.

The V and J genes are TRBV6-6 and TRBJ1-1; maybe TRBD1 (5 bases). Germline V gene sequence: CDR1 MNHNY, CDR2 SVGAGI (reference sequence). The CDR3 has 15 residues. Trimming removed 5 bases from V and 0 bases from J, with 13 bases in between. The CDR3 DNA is TGTGCCAGCAGTCCTCCAGGGTTGATGAACACTGAAGCTTTCTTT. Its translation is CASSPPGLMNTEAFF.

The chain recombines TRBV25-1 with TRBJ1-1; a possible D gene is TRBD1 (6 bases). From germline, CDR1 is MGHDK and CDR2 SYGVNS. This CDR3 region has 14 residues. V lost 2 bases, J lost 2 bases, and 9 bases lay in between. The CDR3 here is CASSEVQGNTEAFF. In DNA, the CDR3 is TGTGCCAGCAGTGAAGTACAGGGAAACACTGAAGCTTTCTTT. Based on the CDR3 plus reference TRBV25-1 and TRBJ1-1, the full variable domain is EADIYQTPRYLVIGTGKKITLECSQTMGHDKMYWYQQDPGMELHLIHYSYGVNSTEKGDLSSESTVSRIRTEHFPLTLESARPSHTSQYLCASSEVQGNTEAFFGQGTRLTVV.

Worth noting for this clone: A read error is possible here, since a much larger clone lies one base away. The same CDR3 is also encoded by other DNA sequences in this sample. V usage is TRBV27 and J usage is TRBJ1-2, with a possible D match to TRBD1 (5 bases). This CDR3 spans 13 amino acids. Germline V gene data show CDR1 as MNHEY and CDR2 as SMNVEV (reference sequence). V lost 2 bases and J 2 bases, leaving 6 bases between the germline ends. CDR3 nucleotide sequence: TGTGCCAGCAGTTTAGACAGCAACTATGGCTACACCTTC. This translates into CASSLDSNYGYTF.

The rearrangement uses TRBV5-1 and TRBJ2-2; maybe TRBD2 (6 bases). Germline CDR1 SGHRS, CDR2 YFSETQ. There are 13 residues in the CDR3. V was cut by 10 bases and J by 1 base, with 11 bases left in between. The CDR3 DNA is TGCGCCCGTTACGGGGGGAACACCGGGGAGCTGTTTTTT. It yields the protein CARYGGNTGELFF.

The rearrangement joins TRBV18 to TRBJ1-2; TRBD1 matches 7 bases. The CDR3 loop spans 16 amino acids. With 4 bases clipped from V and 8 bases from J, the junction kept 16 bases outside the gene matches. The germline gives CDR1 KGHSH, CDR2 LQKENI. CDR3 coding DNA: TGTGCCAGCTCACTCCAGGAGGGACAGAGACTGGAGGGCTACACCTTC. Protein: CASSLQEGQRLEGYTF.

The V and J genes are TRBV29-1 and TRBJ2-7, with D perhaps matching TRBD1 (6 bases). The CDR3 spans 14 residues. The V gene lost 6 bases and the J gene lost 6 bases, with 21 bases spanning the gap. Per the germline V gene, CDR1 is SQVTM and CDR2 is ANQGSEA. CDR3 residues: CSVPACLGAPEQYF. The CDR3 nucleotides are TGCAGCGTCCCCGCCTGCTTGGGGGCCCCCGAGCAGTACTTC.

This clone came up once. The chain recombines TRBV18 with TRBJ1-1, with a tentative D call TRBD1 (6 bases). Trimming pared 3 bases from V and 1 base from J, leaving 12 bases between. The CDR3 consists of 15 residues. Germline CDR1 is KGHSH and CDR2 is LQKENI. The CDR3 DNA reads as TGTGCCAGCTCACCTCAGGGGACGGGGAACACTGAAGCTTTCTTT. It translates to CASSPQGTGNTEAFF.

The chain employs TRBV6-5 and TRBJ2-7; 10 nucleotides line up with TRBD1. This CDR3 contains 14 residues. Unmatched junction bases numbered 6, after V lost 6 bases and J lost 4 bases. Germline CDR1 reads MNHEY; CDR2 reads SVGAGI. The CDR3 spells CASRQGQGTYEQYF. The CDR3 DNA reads TGTGCCAGCAGACAGGGACAGGGGACTTACGAGCAGTACTTC.